One sample yielded the 3 T cell receptor beta chains listed below, sequenced in a study of OX40 agonist ivuxolimab in advanced cancers. The data were produced by immunoSEQ multiplex PCR, yet TCRdb's version contains in-frame clones alone and is incomplete. The table has 20,000 or so clones, roughly 84% seen once. The specimen was CD4+ or CD8+ T cells sorted from blood, collected in a trial of the OX40 agonist ivuxolimab. These receptors were obtained from an adult with an advanced solid tumor such as melanoma, head and neck, liver or kidney cancer.

This chain connects TRBV27 to TRBJ1-5; a possible D gene is TRBD1 (5 bases). Trimming stripped 3 bases from V and 6 bases from J, with 12 bases between. CDR1 and CDR2 (germline): MNHEY, SMNVEV (reference sequence). This CDR3 has 14 amino acids. CDR3 coding DNA: TGTGCCAGCAGTTTGGTAGGGAGGGGTCAGCCCCAGCATTTT. Translation: CASSLVGRGQPQHF.

The V call is TRBV7-9, the J call TRBJ2-1; perhaps D is TRBD1 or TRBD2 (6 bases each). Trimming cost V 2 bases and J 5 bases, with 13 bases left between them. Germline V CDR1 and CDR2: SEHNR, FQNEAQ (reference sequence). The CDR3 contains 15 residues. CDR3 DNA: TGTGCCAGCAGCTTATCCGGGGGCAAGGACAATGAGCAGTTCTTC. Amino acid sequence: CASSLSGGKDNEQFF. The full variable domain, in which reference TRBV7-9 and TRBJ2-1 provide the parts outside the CDR3, is DTGVSQNPRHKITKRGQNVTFRCDPISEHNRLYWYRQTLGQGPEFLTYFQNEAQLEKSRLLSDRFSAERPKGSFSTLEIQRTEQGDSAMYLCASSLSGGKDNEQFFGPGTRLTVL.

This clone was counted once. The V call is TRBV15, the J call TRBJ2-7; D may be TRBD2 (6 bases). The V end lost 3 bases, the J end lost 1 base, and 22 bases lay between the germline ends. Germline CDR1 and CDR2: LNHNV and YYDKDF (reference sequence). The CDR3 spans 18 residues. The CDR3 DNA reads TGTGCCACCAGCAGGGGAACAGCCGGGACTCCTTTTTCCTACGAGCAGTACTTC. Translated, it gives CATSRGTAGTPFSYEQYF.